This TCR beta chain is drawn from a study of T cells in Graves' hyperthyroidism and ophthalmopathy (dated by TCRdb to the late 2010s). Context from the whole study: Peripheral blood was sampled at the time of initial diagnosis, prior to any treatment. The study also compared thyroid tissue and blood T-cell repertoires from more than five Graves' hyperthyroidism patients. To identify TCR V-J signatures that set the groups apart, the researchers used a discovery cohort of 95 to 100 patients, made up of roughly 40 with Graves' ophthalmopathy and around 58 with stable Graves' hyperthyroidism. Prospective prediction of ophthalmopathy was tested in an independent validation cohort of fewer than 20 hyperthyroidism patients and 17 patients who later progressed to ophthalmopathy. The paper describes TCR Vbeta CDR3 sequencing of 140 or so peripheral blood samples, made up of under 50 ophthalmopathy patients, around 78 hyperthyroidism patients and about 17 progressor patients. After sampling, hyperthyroidism patients received methimazole starting at 30 mg daily, and ophthalmopathy patients received high-dose intravenous methylprednisolone. The roughly 91 discovery patients were randomly divided into training and test sets at a 7:3 ratio. The paper's findings and limits, for the study overall: A model built on a 13 V-J signature distinguished ophthalmopathy from stable hyperthyroidism, reaching about 89% sensitivity and about 81% specificity in cross-validation and 80%/75% in testing. Most expanded thyroid clonotypes (frequency above 0.001) were also found in blood, which suggests that blood repertoires may mirror thyroid immune responses. Sample size was not statistically predetermined, and blinding of investigators to group allocation was not performed. During validation, the model predicted progression to ophthalmopathy a median of approximately 7 months ahead of onset, with 60% to 71% sensitivity and around 73% specificity.

Stable Graves' hyperthyroidism was defined as the absence of progression to ophthalmopathy over 18 months of follow-up. The hyperthyroidism patients were between 18 and 65 years old and newly diagnosed, with a disease duration of less than 2 months. Any patient with an uncontrolled infection, another autoimmune disease, pregnancy or lactation was excluded. Clinical symptoms, serum thyroxine and TRAb, thyroid ultrasound, and orbital computed tomography formed the basis for the diagnoses. PBMCs were isolated from about 9.2 ml of fresh peripheral blood by Ficoll-Paque density gradient centrifugation. Total RNA was extracted with Trizol reagent, and quality was checked on an Agilent 2100 Bioanalyzer. The TCR beta CDR3 regions were amplified from the RNA transcripts. For the first round of RT-PCR on the TCR CDR3, the HTBI primer set was used together with the Qiagen OneStep RT-PCR kit. The libraries were constructed in a second round of multiplex PCR and then size-selected and purified. Libraries were sequenced paired-end with 100 bp reads on an Illumina HiSeq2000. Under the source paper's analysis protocol: SOAPnuke was used to process the raw data, with reads discarded if the reads contained adapters or uncalled bases, had a mean Phred below 15, or lacked an exact constant-primer or identifier match. High-quality paired reads were merged with COPE v1.2.5, and unique nucleotide sequences were defined as clonotypes. MiTCR v1.1 was used to align clonotypes to the IMGT TRBV, TRBD and TRBJ reference segments. Analysis was restricted to V-J combinations with a frequency above 0.0001, which covered roughly 99% of repertoires. A TCS score was defined as the ratio between F50 (clonal expansion) and ExV (chaos), using BLOSUM62-based TCRdist between CDR3 peptides within each V-J. Welch's t-statistics and random forest reduced roughly 500 V-J features to roughly 13, which were used in a naive Bayes classifier (R e1071). The public reads were run again by TCRdb, first through fastp at Q25 and then through MiXCR, and only productive beta chains were kept. Every distinct CDR3 protein forms one entry, paired with its most common genes and DNA. None of the V and J calls come from the authors' own analysis; TCRdb made them. The sample table lists 480,000 or so distinct CDR3 sequences, about 15% of them with a count of one. Over 15% of the sample comes from the top ten.

This clonotype has a count of ten or more. Which antigen it targets is not known. No per-base quality is available; no much larger clone lies one base away. Germline trimming: 5 bases from V, 7 bases from J; junction bases outside gene matches: 8. From the cysteine through the phenylalanine, the CDR3 covers 15 amino acids. Here the CDR3 DNA is all that survives: 45 bases in frame from base 1. The sequenced material came from blood. The sequence links TRBV12-3 or TRBV12-4 to TRBJ1-6, with TRBD1 matching 7 junction bases. The sequence came from a woman under 30 with Graves' hyperthyroidism. The CDR3 in this case is CASSSDRVPNSPLHF. The nucleotide sequence reads as follows: TGTGCCAGCAGTAGCGACAGGGTCCCCAATTCACCCCTCCACTTT.